The entry below gives a single TCR beta chain sequence along with its context. The antigen is undetermined. This sample was taken from a study of CD8 T cells in ankylosing spondylitis. Findings of the study overall: Within matched ankylosing spondylitis synovial fluid, disease-linked clones were reportedly significantly enriched. Existing reports had already noted some motif variants in reactive arthritis synovial fluid and blood. Made up of about eight highly homologous variants, a TCR beta motif appeared characteristic of ankylosing spondylitis blood.

Quantitative 5'-RACE with molecular barcodes produced the TCR beta libraries. TCRdb re-derived calls from the 5' RACE reads in MiXCR, one entry per CDR3 protein. Of 220,000 or so distinct CDR3 sequences in the sample, roughly 18% are singletons; the top ten hold 40% to 50%. The CDR3 totals 13 residues. CDR1 and CDR2 (germline): SGHTA, FQGTGA. The germline V and J ends were trimmed by 5 bases and 1 base, with 8 bases remaining between them. The sequence was obtained from a male donor with ankylosing spondylitis. The chain has TRBV7-3 and TRBJ1-1; no definite D call. Material: blood, either unsorted or a sorted T cell fraction (not recorded which). CDR3 bases: TGTGCCAGCAGCATAGACACGAACACTGAAGCTTTCTTT. Amino acids: CASSIDTNTEAFF.